The rows below give T cell receptor beta chains drawn from one sample of a study of CXCR3-negative and CXCR3-positive naive CD8 T cells. TCRdb reanalyzed the 5' RACE reads and collapses them to one entry per CDR3 protein, without DNA. This listing includes 95,000 to 100,000 distinct CDR3 sequences. Sequenced: naive CXCR3+ CD8+ T cells from blood. These receptors all come from a human donor in good health. Some clones in this sample may be carry-over from other donors' samples. The CDR3 runs from the conserved cysteine through the conserved F or W.

v_gene	j_gene	CDR3aa
TRBV11-3	TRBJ2-7	CASRKLTGDRIF
TRBV12-3/TRBV12-4	TRBJ2-3	CASSLASGGASTDTQYF
TRBV6-4	TRBJ2-3	CATSTSGGTDTQYF
TRBV12-3/TRBV12-4	TRBJ2-7	CASSIGSSYEQYF
TRBV7-9	TRBJ2-7	CASSPNTLYEQYF
TRBV29-1	TRBJ2-1	CSVHDRNSYNEQFF
TRBV6-6	TRBJ2-1	CASIERGGNEQFF
TRBV29-1	TRBJ2-5	CSVEKAGGQETQYF
TRBV4-2	TRBJ2-4	CASSQLTVSKNIQYF
TRBV7-3	TRBJ2-7	CASSLTGSVSGSGEQYF
TRBV6-1	TRBJ1-2	CASSVDTSPPFNYGYTF
TRBV29-1	TRBJ2-7	CSVSRVDSYEQYF
TRBV12-3/TRBV12-4	TRBJ2-1	CASSFLVHNEQFF
TRBV7-9	TRBJ2-1	CASSLNAGVTEQFF
TRBV29-1	TRBJ1-2	CSVEQNYGYTF
TRBV29-1	TRBJ2-7	CSVEGFRDSNYEQYF
TRBV25-1	TRBJ1-1	CASSESMDPEAFF